This T cell receptor (beta chain) was sequenced during a study of T-cell reconstitution after alpha-beta-depleted transplantation in children. Whole-study findings and limits: Surviving recipient T cells and thymic progenitors underlay high day-60 TCRbeta diversity in some patients. The authors attributed T-cell counts and diversity one year after transplant mostly to newly produced T cells. Approximately two months post-transplant, alpha-beta T cells reportedly originated from several hundred expanded graft clones.

Molecular barcoding with unique molecular identifiers was used for the TCRbeta library. MiXCR, applied by TCRdb to the PCR reads, yields one record per CDR3 protein. The sample gives about 980,000 distinct CDR3 sequences, about 29% of which show up once; about 28% is in the top ten. With regard to this clonotype: What it binds is unknown.

V lost 5 bases and J 2 bases, leaving 21 bases between the germline ends. Germline-derived CDR1 and CDR2 are SGHTA and FQGTGA. The CDR3 runs to 18 residues. The sample was PBMCs, mostly from graft donor cells, taken 360 days after TCRalphabeta/CD19-depleted stem cell transplant. This TCR was sampled from a boy younger than two who had a stem cell transplant for SCID, so the T cells may come from the graft donor. The J gene is TRBJ2-2, the V gene TRBV7-3, with D maybe TRBD1 (6 bases). The CDR3 region is CASSPSIQGPTNTGELFF. CDR3 coding DNA: TGTGCCAGCAGCCCCTCTATACAGGGCCCCACTAACACCGGGGAGCTGTTTTTT.